This entry features one T cell receptor beta chain sequence. The antigen is not known. The sample is drawn from a study of shared clonotypes between healthy human individuals. Study background: Donor ages ranged 18 to 49 years: two women, a few men.

Terminally differentiated effector memory CD45RA+ cells were excluded by CCR7 positive selection of CD45RO-negative cells. The V and J ends lost 5 bases and 7 bases respectively, with 14 bases between them. Germline V gene lookup returns CDR1 MDHEN and CDR2 SYDVKM. CDR3 length: 13 residues. Profiled with immunoSEQ multiplex PCR; TCRdb holds only in-frame clones, not every one. Among about 2.1 million clones listed, 90% to 95% were seen once. General study points: Non-shared clonotypes had lower generation probabilities than clonotypes shared by all four sorted-subset donors. Rarefaction showed sorted-subset sequencing was incomplete despite large depth. Larger richness was generally estimated for naive than memory subsets.

Sequenced sample: naive CD8+ T cells from PBMCs. The TCR originated in a man aged 18 to 35 in good health. Some clones in this sample may be carry-over from other donors' samples. The chain links TRBV28 to TRBJ2-5, with D hard to call. CDR3 residues: CASSPHGWATQYF. CDR3 sequence (DNA): TGTGCCAGCAGTCCCCACGGTTGGGCGACCCAGTACTTC.